This T cell receptor (beta chain) was recorded in a study of identical twins. Addition of a universal primer site occurred through template switching, and cDNA carried unique molecular identifiers. MiXCR was run by TCRdb on the 5' RACE reads, yielding one entry per CDR3 protein. The sample consists of roughly 350,000 distinct CDR3 sequences, around an eighth of them appearing once. V lost 1 base to trimming and J lost 0 bases, with 11 bases between them. The CDR3 is 16 residues long. The germline gives CDR1 SGHAT, CDR2 FQNNGV. This clonotype was seen once. In addition, the sample was reused for a study of yellow fever vaccine responses in identical twins.

The rearrangement links TRBV11-2 to TRBJ2-3; D may be TRBD2 (6 bases). This TCR derives from a woman aged 18-30 years in good health. Sample: CD8+ T cells sorted from blood. CDR3 protein: CASSLGFGGSTDTQYF. Here the CDR3 DNA reads TGTGCCAGCAGCTTAGGATTTGGGGGGAGCACAGATACGCAGTATTTT.